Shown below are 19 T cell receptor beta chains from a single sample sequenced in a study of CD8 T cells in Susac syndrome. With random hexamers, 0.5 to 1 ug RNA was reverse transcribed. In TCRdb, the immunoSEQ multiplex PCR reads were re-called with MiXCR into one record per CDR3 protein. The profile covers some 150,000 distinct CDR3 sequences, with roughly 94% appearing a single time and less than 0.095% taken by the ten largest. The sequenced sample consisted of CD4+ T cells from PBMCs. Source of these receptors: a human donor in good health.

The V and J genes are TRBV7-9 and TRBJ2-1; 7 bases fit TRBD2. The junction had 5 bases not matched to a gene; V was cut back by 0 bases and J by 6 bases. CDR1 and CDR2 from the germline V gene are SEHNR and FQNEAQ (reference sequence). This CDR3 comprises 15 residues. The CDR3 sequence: CASSLASAGVNEQFF. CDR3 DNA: TGTGCCAGCAGCTTAGCTTCTGCGGGAGTCAATGAGCAGTTCTTC.

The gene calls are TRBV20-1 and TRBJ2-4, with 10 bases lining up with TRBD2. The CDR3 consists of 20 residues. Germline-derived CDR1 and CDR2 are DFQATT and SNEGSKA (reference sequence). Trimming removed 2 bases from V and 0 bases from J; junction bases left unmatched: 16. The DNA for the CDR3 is TGCAGTGCTAGATCCTTCAGCCTAGCGGGAGCCGTTTCAGCCAAAAACATTCAGTACTTC. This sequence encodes CSARSFSLAGAVSAKNIQYF.

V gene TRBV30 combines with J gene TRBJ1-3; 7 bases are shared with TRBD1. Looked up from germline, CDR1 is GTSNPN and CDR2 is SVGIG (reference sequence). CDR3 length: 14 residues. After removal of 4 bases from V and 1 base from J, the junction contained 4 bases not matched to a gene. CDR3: CAWTQGGSGNTIYF. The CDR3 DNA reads TGTGCCTGGACCCAGGGGGGATCTGGAAACACCATATATTTT.

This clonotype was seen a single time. The CDR3 DNA sequence: TGTGCCAGCAGCTCGGGAGAGGTCCCCGGGAGAGCTTTCTTT. This translates into CASSSGEVPGRAFF. The chain links TRBV5-4 to TRBJ1-1; D gene ambiguous. This CDR3 contains 14 residues. Trimming shortened V by 3 bases and J by 10 bases, and 19 bases separated the two germline ends. Germline loops: CDR1 SGHNT, CDR2 YYREEE (reference sequence).

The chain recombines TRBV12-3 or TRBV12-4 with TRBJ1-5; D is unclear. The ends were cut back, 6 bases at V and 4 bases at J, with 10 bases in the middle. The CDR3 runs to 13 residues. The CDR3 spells CASSLRENQPQHF. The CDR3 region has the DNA TGTGCCAGCAGCCTCCGGGAGAATCAGCCCCAGCATTTT.

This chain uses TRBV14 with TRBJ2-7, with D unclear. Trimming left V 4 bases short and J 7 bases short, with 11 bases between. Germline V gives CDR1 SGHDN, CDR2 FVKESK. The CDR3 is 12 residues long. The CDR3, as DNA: TGTGCCAGCAGCCGGTGGGTTAGGGAGCAGTACTTC. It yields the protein CASSRWVREQYF.

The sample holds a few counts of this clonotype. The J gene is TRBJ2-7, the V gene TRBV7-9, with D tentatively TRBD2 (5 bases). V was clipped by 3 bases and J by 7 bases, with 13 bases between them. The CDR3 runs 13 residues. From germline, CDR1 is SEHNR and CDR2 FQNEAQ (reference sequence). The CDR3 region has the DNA TGTGCCAGCAGCTTGGCGGCGGGCGTAGAGCAGTACTTC. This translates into CASSLAAGVEQYF.

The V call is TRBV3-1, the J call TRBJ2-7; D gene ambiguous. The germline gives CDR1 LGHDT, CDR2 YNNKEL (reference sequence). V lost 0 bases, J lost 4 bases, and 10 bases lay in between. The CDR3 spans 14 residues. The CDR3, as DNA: TGTGCCAGCAGCCAAGAGGGCCCCACATACGAGCAGTACTTC. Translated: CASSQEGPTYEQYF.

This chain's CDR3 is CASSQDLGLAGVVGEQYF. In DNA form, the CDR3 reads TGCGCCAGCAGCCAAGATCTCGGACTAGCGGGAGTAGTGGGCGAGCAGTACTTC. J is TRBJ2-7 and V is TRBV4-1; 13 nucleotides match TRBD2. J gave up 6 bases and V 0 bases, and 11 bases lay outside the gene matches. CDR1 MGHRA and CDR2 YSYEKL come from the germline V gene. The CDR3 extends over 18 amino acids.

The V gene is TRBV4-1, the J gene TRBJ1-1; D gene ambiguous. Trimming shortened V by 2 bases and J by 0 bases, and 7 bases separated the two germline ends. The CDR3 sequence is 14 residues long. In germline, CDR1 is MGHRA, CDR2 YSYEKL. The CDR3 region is CASSQNSMNTEAFF. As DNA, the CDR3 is TGCGCCAGCAGCCAAAATAGCATGAACACTGAAGCTTTCTTT.

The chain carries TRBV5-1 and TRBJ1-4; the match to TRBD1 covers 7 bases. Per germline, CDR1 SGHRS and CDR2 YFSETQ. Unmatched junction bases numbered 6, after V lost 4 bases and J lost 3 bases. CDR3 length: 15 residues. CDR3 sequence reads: CASSPGTEPNEKLFF. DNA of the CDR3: TGCGCCAGCAGCCCAGGGACAGAGCCTAATGAAAAACTGTTTTTT.

CDR3 region: CASSPLTGTLGNTIYF. In DNA form, the CDR3 reads TGTGCCAGCAGCCCCTTGACGGGGACGCTTGGAAACACCATATATTTT. V gene TRBV7-8 combines with J gene TRBJ1-3; D might be TRBD1 (5 bases). Germline loops: CDR1 SGHVS, CDR2 FQNEAQ. This CDR3 comprises 16 residues. Trimming left V 5 bases short and J 3 bases short, with 17 bases between.

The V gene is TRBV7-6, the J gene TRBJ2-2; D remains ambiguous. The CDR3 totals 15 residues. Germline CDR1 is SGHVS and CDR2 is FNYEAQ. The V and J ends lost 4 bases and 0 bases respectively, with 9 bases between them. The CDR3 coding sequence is TGTGCCAGCAGCTCCGTAGCACCGAACACCGGGGAGCTGTTTTTT. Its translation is CASSSVAPNTGELFF.

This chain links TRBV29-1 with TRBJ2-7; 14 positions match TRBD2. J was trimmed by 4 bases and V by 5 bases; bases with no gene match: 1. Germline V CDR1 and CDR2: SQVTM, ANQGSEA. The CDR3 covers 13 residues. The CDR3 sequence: CSVRTSGGYEQYF. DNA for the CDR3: TGCAGCGTTCGGACTAGCGGGGGGTACGAGCAGTACTTC.

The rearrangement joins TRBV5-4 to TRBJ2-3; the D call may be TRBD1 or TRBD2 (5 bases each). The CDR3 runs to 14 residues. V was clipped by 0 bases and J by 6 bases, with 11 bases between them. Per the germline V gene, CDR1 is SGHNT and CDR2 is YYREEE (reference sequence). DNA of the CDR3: TGTGCCAGCAGCTTGGTTGGGGGAGCGGATACGCAGTATTTT. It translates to CASSLVGGADTQYF.

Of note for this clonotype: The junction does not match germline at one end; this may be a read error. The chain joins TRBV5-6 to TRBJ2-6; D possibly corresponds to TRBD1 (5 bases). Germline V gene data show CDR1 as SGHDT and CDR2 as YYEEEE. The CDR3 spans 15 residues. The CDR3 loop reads CASSLGSSGANVLIF. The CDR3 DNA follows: TGTGCCAGCAGCTTGGGAAGCTCTGGGGCCAACGTCCTGATTTTC.

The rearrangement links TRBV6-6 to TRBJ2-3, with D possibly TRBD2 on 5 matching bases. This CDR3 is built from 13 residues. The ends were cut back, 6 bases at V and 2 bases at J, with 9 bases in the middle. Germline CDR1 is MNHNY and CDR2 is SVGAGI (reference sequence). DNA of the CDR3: TGTGCCAGCAGCACTGGACTCACAGATACGCAGTATTTT. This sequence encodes CASSTGLTDTQYF.

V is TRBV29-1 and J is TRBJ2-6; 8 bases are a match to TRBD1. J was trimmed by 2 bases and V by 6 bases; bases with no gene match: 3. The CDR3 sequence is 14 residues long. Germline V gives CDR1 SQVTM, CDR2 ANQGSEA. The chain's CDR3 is CSVSQGAGANVLTF. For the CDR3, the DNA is TGCAGCGTCTCACAGGGGGCTGGGGCCAACGTCCTGACTTTC.

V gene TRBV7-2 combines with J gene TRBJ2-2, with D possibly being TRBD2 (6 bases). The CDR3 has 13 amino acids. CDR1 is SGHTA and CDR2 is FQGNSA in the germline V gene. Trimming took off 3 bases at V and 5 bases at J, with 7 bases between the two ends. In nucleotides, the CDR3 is TGTGCCAGCAGCTTCAGCGGGACCGGGGAGCTGTTTTTT. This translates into CASSFSGTGELFF.